The rows below give T cell receptor beta chains drawn from one sample of a study of cytomegalovirus exposure and HLA in healthy donors. Generated by immunoSEQ multiplex PCR, the TCRdb table keeps only in-frame clones and is missing some. The table includes 250,000 to 350,000 clones, around 90% detected once. The specimen was PBMCs. The source is a young woman in good health and CMV-seropositive. CDR3s include the opening cysteine and the closing phenylalanine or tryptophan. A D gene is named only where the DNA matches it firmly. Expanded clones are given a class, and other clones once, few, many or no size at all.

D gene: TRBD2; J gene: TRBJ2-2; clone size: -; V gene: TRBV7-3; CDR3 protein: CASSAGTSGTGELFF; CDR3 DNA: TGTGCCAGCAGCGCCGGGACTAGCGGAACCGGGGAGCTGTTTTTT
D gene: -; J gene: TRBJ1-3; clone size: -; V gene: TRBV5-1; CDR3 protein: CASSLEQGGNTIYF; CDR3 DNA: TGCGCCAGCAGCTTGGAACAGGGAGGAAACACCATATATTTT
D gene: -; J gene: TRBJ1-1; clone size: -; V gene: TRBV7-2; CDR3 protein: CASSRTAPGQGREAFF; CDR3 DNA: TGTGCCAGCAGCCGTACTGCTCCGGGACAAGGAAGGGAAGCTTTCTTT
D gene: -; J gene: TRBJ2-5; clone size: -; V gene: TRBV25-1; CDR3 protein: CASSENGGPMETQYF; CDR3 DNA: TGTGCCAGCAGTGAAAACGGAGGGCCTATGGAGACCCAGTACTTC
D gene: TRBD1; J gene: TRBJ2-1; clone size: -; V gene: TRBV4-2; CDR3 protein: CASSQDKGQGAYNEQFF; CDR3 DNA: TGTGCCAGCAGCCAAGATAAGGGACAGGGGGCCTACAATGAGCAGTTCTTC
D gene: -; J gene: TRBJ2-3; clone size: -; V gene: TRBV27; CDR3 protein: CASSWTDTDTQYF; CDR3 DNA: TGTGCCAGCAGTTGGACAGACACAGATACGCAGTATTTT
D gene: TRBD1; J gene: TRBJ1-2; clone size: -; V gene: TRBV6-5; CDR3 protein: CASSYWDRERYGYTF; CDR3 DNA: TGTGCCAGCAGTTATTGGGACAGGGAACGCTATGGCTACACCTTC
D gene: TRBD1; J gene: TRBJ1-2; clone size: -; V gene: TRBV25-1; CDR3 protein: CASSGTRQGYGYTF; CDR3 DNA: TGTGCCAGCAGTGGGACCCGACAGGGATATGGCTACACCTTC
D gene: -; J gene: TRBJ1-2; clone size: -; V gene: TRBV7-9; CDR3 protein: CASSFSGQGYTF; CDR3 DNA: TGTGCCAGCAGCTTTAGTGGGCAGGGCTACACCTTC
D gene: -; J gene: TRBJ1-1; clone size: -; V gene: TRBV5-6; CDR3 protein: CASSFPGLGTEAFF; CDR3 DNA: TGTGCCAGCAGCTTTCCTGGGTTGGGCACTGAAGCTTTCTTT
D gene: -; J gene: TRBJ1-1; clone size: few; V gene: TRBV11-2; CDR3 protein: CASSMRFF; CDR3 DNA: TGTGCCAGCAGCATGCGGTTCTTT
D gene: TRBD2; J gene: TRBJ2-5; clone size: -; V gene: TRBV9; CDR3 protein: CASSAISSGQETQYF; CDR3 DNA: TGTGCCAGCAGTGCGATCTCTAGCGGCCAAGAGACCCAGTACTTC
D gene: -; J gene: TRBJ2-2; clone size: -; V gene: TRBV7-2; CDR3 protein: CASSPKGTTNTGELFF; CDR3 DNA: TGTGCCAGCAGCCCTAAGGGGACGACGAACACCGGGGAGCTGTTTTTT
D gene: -; J gene: TRBJ1-5; clone size: few; V gene: TRBV30; CDR3 protein: CAWSRIQGPNQPQHF; CDR3 DNA: TGTGCCTGGAGTCGAATACAGGGTCCCAATCAGCCCCAGCATTTT
D gene: -; J gene: TRBJ1-4; clone size: -; V gene: TRBV7-6; CDR3 protein: CASSLGDSRTEKLFF; CDR3 DNA: TGTGCCAGCAGCTTAGGAGACAGCAGAACCGAAAAACTGTTTTTT
D gene: TRBD1; J gene: TRBJ2-7; clone size: -; V gene: TRBV27; CDR3 protein: CASSYYPTGGVYEQYF; CDR3 DNA: TGTGCCAGCAGTTACTACCCGACAGGGGGAGTCTACGAGCAGTACTTC
D gene: -; J gene: TRBJ1-1; clone size: -; V gene: TRBV28; CDR3 protein: CASSLGKQTLNTEAFF; CDR3 DNA: TGTGCCAGCAGTTTAGGGAAACAGACCTTGAACACTGAAGCTTTCTTT
D gene: -; J gene: TRBJ2-1; clone size: -; V gene: TRBV11-2; CDR3 protein: CASSGGWQFF; CDR3 DNA: TGTGCCAGCAGCGGGGGGTGGCAGTTCTTC
D gene: -; J gene: TRBJ1-2; clone size: -; V gene: TRBV27; CDR3 protein: CASSLWGRGANYGYTF; CDR3 DNA: TGTGCCAGCAGTTTATGGGGCAGGGGAGCTAACTATGGCTACACCTTC
D gene: -; J gene: TRBJ1-1; clone size: -; V gene: TRBV29-1; CDR3 protein: CSWSAGSNTEAFF; CDR3 DNA: TGCAGTTGGAGTGCAGGTTCTAACACTGAAGCTTTCTTT
D gene: -; J gene: TRBJ2-7; clone size: -; V gene: TRBV5-6; CDR3 protein: CASSFEQESYEQYF; CDR3 DNA: TGTGCCAGCAGCTTCGAACAGGAGAGCTACGAGCAGTACTTC
D gene: -; J gene: TRBJ2-7; clone size: -; V gene: TRBV11-2; CDR3 protein: CASSLGGYGSYEQYF; CDR3 DNA: TGTGCCAGCAGCTTAGGCGGATACGGTTCCTACGAGCAGTACTTC
D gene: TRBD2; J gene: TRBJ2-1; clone size: -; V gene: TRBV5-4; CDR3 protein: CASSPGGSSYNEQFF; CDR3 DNA: TGTGCCAGCAGTCCGGGGGGGAGCTCCTACAATGAGCAGTTCTTC
D gene: TRBD1; J gene: TRBJ1-2; clone size: -; V gene: TRBV30; CDR3 protein: CAWSASAWRAGGAYLYGYTF; CDR3 DNA: TGTGCCTGGAGTGCGTCCGCGTGGAGGGCAGGGGGCGCGTACCTCTATGGCTACACCTTC
D gene: TRBD2; J gene: TRBJ2-1; clone size: -; V gene: TRBV9; CDR3 protein: CASSVVASGDLNEQFF; CDR3 DNA: TGTGCCAGCAGCGTAGTGGCCAGCGGGGATCTCAATGAGCAGTTCTTC
D gene: -; J gene: TRBJ1-4; clone size: -; V gene: TRBV7-9; CDR3 protein: CASRDRLSNEKLFF; CDR3 DNA: TGTGCCAGCCGAGACCGACTTTCTAATGAAAAACTGTTTTTT
D gene: -; J gene: TRBJ2-2; clone size: -; V gene: TRBV15; CDR3 protein: CATSRTGTGLRAGELFF; CDR3 DNA: -
D gene: -; J gene: TRBJ1-2; clone size: -; V gene: TRBV27; CDR3 protein: CASRGRYYGYTF; CDR3 DNA: TGTGCCAGCAGAGGACGGTACTATGGCTACACCTTC
D gene: -; J gene: TRBJ2-2; clone size: -; V gene: TRBV9; CDR3 protein: CASSVVGGSEGGELFF; CDR3 DNA: TGTGCCAGCAGCGTAGTAGGCGGGTCGGAGGGCGGGGAGCTGTTTTTT
D gene: -; J gene: TRBJ2-7; clone size: -; V gene: TRBV7-2; CDR3 protein: CASSLVRSGRSYEQYF; CDR3 DNA: TGTGCCAGCAGCTTAGTCCGTTCTGGACGGAGCTACGAGCAGTACTTC
D gene: -; J gene: TRBJ2-7; clone size: -; V gene: TRBV7-8; CDR3 protein: CASSLGQGNEQYF; CDR3 DNA: TGTGCCAGCAGCTTAGGTCAGGGGAACGAGCAGTACTTC
D gene: -; J gene: TRBJ2-7; clone size: few; V gene: TRBV7-9; CDR3 protein: CASSPEFDRSYEQYF; CDR3 DNA: TGTGCCAGCAGCCCGGAGTTTGACAGGTCCTACGAGCAGTACTTC
D gene: -; J gene: TRBJ2-1; clone size: -; V gene: TRBV25-1; CDR3 protein: CASRTTGRQFF; CDR3 DNA: TGTGCCAGCAGGACGACTGGACGGCAGTTCTTC
D gene: -; J gene: TRBJ2-1; clone size: -; V gene: TRBV27; CDR3 protein: CASSLLRGVSNNEQFF; CDR3 DNA: TGTGCCAGCAGTTTATTACGGGGAGTCTCAAACAATGAGCAGTTCTTC
D gene: -; J gene: TRBJ1-1; clone size: -; V gene: TRBV25-1; CDR3 protein: CASSPRGGNTEAFF; CDR3 DNA: TGTGCCAGCAGTCCGAGGGGGGGGAACACTGAAGCTTTCTTT
D gene: -; J gene: TRBJ2-3; clone size: -; V gene: TRBV18; CDR3 protein: CASSLLDTDTQYF; CDR3 DNA: TGTGCCAGCTCACTCCTCGACACAGATACGCAGTATTTT
D gene: TRBD1; J gene: TRBJ2-6; clone size: -; V gene: TRBV2; CDR3 protein: CAILDGTGPIPGANVLTF; CDR3 DNA: TGTGCCATCCTAGACGGGACAGGCCCAATTCCTGGGGCCAACGTCCTGACTTTC
D gene: TRBD2; J gene: TRBJ2-7; clone size: -; V gene: TRBV9; CDR3 protein: CASSEGLAGPYEQYF; CDR3 DNA: TGTGCCAGCAGCGAGGGACTAGCGGGGCCCTACGAGCAGTACTTC
D gene: TRBD1; J gene: TRBJ2-5; clone size: -; V gene: TRBV5-6; CDR3 protein: CASSFPTGEIGETQYF; CDR3 DNA: TGTGCCAGCAGCTTCCCGACAGGGGAGATTGGAGAGACCCAGTACTTC
D gene: TRBD2; J gene: TRBJ2-1; clone size: -; V gene: TRBV12-5; CDR3 protein: CASGLAGGLSFEQFF; CDR3 DNA: TGTGCTAGTGGACTAGCGGGGGGGCTTTCTTTCGAGCAGTTCTTC
D gene: -; J gene: TRBJ2-3; clone size: -; V gene: TRBV2; CDR3 protein: CATYPARLGTDTQYF; CDR3 DNA: TGTGCCACCTACCCGGCCCGTCTGGGCACAGATACGCAGTATTTT
D gene: -; J gene: TRBJ1-6; clone size: -; V gene: TRBV19; CDR3 protein: CASSMAQLYNSPLHF; CDR3 DNA: TGTGCCAGTAGTATGGCACAGCTCTATAATTCACCCCTCCACTTT
D gene: TRBD1; J gene: TRBJ2-1; clone size: -; V gene: TRBV9; CDR3 protein: CASSGQGKSYNEQFF; CDR3 DNA: TGTGCCAGCAGCGGACAGGGTAAGTCCTACAATGAGCAGTTCTTC
D gene: TRBD2; J gene: TRBJ2-1; clone size: -; V gene: TRBV29-1; CDR3 protein: CSVNWAGRAGRSYNEQFF; CDR3 DNA: TGCAGCGTGAATTGGGCCGGACGAGCGGGAAGGTCCTACAATGAGCAGTTCTTC
D gene: TRBD1; J gene: TRBJ2-7; clone size: -; V gene: TRBV6-5; CDR3 protein: CASLADRGSYEQYF; CDR3 DNA: TGTGCCAGTCTGGCGGACAGGGGCTCCTACGAGCAGTACTTC